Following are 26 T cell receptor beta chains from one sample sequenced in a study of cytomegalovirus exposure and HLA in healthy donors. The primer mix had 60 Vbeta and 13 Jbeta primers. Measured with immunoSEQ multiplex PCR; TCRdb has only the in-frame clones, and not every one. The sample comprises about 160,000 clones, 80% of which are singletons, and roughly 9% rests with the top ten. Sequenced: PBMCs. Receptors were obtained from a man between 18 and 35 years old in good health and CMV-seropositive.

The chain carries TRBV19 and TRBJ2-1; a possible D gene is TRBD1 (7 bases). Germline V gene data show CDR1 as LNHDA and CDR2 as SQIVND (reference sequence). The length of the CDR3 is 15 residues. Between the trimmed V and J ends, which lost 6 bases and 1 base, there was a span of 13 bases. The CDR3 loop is CASSPGGISYNEQFF. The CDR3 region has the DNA TGTGCCAGTAGCCCAGGGGGGATTTCCTACAATGAGCAGTTCTTC.

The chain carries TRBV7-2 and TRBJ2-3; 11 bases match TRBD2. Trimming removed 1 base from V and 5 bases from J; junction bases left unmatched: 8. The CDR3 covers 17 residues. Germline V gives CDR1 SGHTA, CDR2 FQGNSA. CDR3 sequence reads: CASSLDGVGLAGDTQYF. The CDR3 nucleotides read TGTGCCAGCAGCTTAGACGGGGTTGGACTAGCGGGAGATACGCAGTATTTT.

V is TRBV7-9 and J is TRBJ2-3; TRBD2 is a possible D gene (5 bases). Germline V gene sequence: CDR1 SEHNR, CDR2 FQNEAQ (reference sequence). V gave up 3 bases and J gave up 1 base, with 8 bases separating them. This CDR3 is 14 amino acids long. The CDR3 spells CASSFGGRTDTQYF. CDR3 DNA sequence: TGTGCCAGCAGCTTCGGCGGGCGCACAGATACGCAGTATTTT.

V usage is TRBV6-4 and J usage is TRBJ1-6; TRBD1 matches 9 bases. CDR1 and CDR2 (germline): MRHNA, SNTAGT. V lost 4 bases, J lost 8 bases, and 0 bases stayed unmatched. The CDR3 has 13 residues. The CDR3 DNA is TGTGCCAGCAGTGGGACAGGGGATTCACCCCTCCACTTT. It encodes CASSGTGDSPLHF.

The CDR3 here is CAITEGQNGGRTGTSYGYTF. In DNA form, the CDR3 reads TGTGCCATCACCGAGGGACAAAACGGGGGTCGGACAGGGACTTCTTATGGCTACACCTTC. The chain recombines TRBV10-3 with TRBJ1-2, with TRBD1 identical over 8 bases. V lost 7 bases and J lost 5; bases outside the gene matches: 27. Per germline, CDR1 ENHRY and CDR2 SYGVKD. The CDR3 consists of 20 residues.

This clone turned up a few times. The CDR3 bases are TGTGCCAGCTCACCACAACAGGCGATCCAGCAGTACTTC. This translates into CASSPQQAIQQYF. The chain combines TRBV18 with TRBJ2-7, with D perhaps TRBD1 (5 bases). This CDR3 spans 13 amino acids. Trimming took 1 base from V and 8 from J, leaving 12 bases between them. Per the germline V gene, CDR1 is KGHSH and CDR2 is LQKENI.

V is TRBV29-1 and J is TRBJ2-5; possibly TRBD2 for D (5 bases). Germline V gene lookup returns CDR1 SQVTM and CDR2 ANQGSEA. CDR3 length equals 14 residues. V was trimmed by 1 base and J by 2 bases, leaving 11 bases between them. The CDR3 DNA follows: TGCAGCGTTGAAGGGAGGTGGGGACAAGAGACCCAGTACTTC. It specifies CSVEGRWGQETQYF.

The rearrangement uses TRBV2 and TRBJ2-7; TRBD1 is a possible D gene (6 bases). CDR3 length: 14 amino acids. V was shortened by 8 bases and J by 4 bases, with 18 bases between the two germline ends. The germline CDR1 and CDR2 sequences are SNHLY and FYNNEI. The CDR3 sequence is CASSGGRGIYEQYF. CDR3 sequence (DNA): TGTGCCAGCTCAGGCGGCAGGGGTATTTACGAGCAGTACTTC.

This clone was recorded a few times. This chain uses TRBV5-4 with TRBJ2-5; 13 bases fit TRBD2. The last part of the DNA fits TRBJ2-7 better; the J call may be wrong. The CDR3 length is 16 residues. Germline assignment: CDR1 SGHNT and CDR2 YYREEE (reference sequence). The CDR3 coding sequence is TGTGCCAGCAGCCTGTGGAGACTAGCGGGAGGTTACGAGCAGTACTTC. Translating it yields CASSLWRLAGGYEQYF.

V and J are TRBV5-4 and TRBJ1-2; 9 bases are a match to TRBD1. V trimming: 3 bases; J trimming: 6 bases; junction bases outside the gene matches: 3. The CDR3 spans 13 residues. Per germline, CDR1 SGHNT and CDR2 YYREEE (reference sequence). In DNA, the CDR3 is TGTGCCAGCAGCTGGGACAGGGATGATGGCTACACCTTC. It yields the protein CASSWDRDDGYTF.

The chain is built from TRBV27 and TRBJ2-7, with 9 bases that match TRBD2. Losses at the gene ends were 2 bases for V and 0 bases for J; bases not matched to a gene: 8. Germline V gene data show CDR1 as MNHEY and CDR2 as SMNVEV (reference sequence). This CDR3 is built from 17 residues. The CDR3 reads CASSLAISGRGSYEQYF. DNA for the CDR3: TGTGCCAGCAGTTTAGCCATTAGCGGGAGAGGCTCCTACGAGCAGTACTTC.

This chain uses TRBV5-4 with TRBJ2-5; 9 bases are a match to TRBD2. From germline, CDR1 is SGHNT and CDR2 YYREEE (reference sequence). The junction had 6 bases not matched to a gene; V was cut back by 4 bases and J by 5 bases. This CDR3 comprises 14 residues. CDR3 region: CASSPSLAGETQYF. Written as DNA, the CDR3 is TGTGCCAGCAGCCCAAGTCTAGCGGGGGAGACCCAGTACTTC.

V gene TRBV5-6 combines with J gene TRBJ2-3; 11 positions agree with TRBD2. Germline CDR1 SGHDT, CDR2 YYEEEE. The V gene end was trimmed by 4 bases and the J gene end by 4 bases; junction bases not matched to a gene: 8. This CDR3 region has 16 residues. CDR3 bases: TGTGCCAGCAGCCTACCGGGACTAGCGGAATCAGATACGCAGTATTTT. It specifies CASSLPGLAESDTQYF.

The CDR3 is CASSEGAWGVNYGYTF. The CDR3 DNA sequence: TGTGCCAGCAGTGAAGGGGCCTGGGGAGTCAACTATGGCTACACCTTC. The rearrangement uses TRBV2 and TRBJ1-2; D not certain. This CDR3 is built from 16 residues. The germline CDR1 and CDR2 sequences are SNHLY and FYNNEI. V was pared by 1 base and J by 2 bases, with 14 bases between.

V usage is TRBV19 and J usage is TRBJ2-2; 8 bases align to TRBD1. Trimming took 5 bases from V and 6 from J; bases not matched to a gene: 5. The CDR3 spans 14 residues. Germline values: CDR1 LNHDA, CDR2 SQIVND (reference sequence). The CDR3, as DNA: TGTGCCAGTAGTGCGGGACAGGAGGCCGGGGAGCTGTTTTTT. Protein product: CASSAGQEAGELFF.

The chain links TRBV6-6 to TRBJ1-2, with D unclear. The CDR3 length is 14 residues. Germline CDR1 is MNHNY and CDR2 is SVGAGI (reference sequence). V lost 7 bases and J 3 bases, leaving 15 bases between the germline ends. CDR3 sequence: CASTRASYDYGYTF. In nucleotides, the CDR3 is TGTGCCAGCACGCGGGCTTCATACGACTATGGCTACACCTTC.

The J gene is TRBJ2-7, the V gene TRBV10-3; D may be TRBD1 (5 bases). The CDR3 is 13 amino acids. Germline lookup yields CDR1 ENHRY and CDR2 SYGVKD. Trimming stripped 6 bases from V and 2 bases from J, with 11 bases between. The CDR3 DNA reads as TGTGCCATCAGCCCAGGGATTACCTACGAGCAGTACTTC. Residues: CAISPGITYEQYF.

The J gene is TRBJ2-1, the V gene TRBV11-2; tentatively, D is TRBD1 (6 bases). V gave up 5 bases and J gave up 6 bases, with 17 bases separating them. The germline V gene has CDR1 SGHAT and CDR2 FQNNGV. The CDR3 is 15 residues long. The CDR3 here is CASSETGDFSNEQFF. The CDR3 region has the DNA TGTGCCAGCAGCGAGACAGGTGACTTCAGCAATGAGCAGTTCTTC.

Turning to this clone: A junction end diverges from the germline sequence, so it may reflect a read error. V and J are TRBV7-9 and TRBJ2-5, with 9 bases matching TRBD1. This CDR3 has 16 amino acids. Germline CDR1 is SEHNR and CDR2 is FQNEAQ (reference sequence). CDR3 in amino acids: CSSSSTGTGLQETQYF. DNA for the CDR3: TGTTCCAGCAGCTCGACCGGGACAGGGCTCCAAGAGACCCAGTACTTC.

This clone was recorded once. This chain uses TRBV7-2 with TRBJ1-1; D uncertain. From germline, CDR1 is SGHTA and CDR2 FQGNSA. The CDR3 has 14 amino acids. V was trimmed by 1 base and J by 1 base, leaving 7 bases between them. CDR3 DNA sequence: TGTGCCAGCAGCTTAGGTACTGCGAACACTGAAGCTTTCTTT. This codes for CASSLGTANTEAFF.

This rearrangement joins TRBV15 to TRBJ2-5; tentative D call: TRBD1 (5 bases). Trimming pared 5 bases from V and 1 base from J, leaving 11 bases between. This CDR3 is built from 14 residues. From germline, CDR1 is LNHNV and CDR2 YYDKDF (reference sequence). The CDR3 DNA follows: TGTGCCACCAGCCCCCCAGGGTTCCAAGAGACCCAGTACTTC. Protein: CATSPPGFQETQYF.

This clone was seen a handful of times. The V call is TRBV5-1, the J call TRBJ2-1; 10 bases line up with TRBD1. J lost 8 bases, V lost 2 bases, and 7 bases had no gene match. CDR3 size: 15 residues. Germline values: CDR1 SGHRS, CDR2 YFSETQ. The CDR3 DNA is TGCGCCAGCAGCTTCAAGGCCGGGACAGGGGATGAGCAGTTCTTC. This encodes CASSFKAGTGDEQFF.

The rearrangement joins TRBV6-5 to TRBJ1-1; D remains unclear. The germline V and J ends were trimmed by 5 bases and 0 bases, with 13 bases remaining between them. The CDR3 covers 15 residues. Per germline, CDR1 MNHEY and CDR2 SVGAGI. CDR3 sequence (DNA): TGTGCCAGCAGTCCGGGAGTACGCATGAACACTGAAGCTTTCTTT. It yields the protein CASSPGVRMNTEAFF.

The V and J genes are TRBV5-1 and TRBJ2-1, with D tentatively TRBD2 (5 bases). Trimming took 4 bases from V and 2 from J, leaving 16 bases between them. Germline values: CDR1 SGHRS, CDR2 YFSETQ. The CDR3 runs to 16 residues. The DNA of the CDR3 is TGCGCCAGCAGCGAGACTTCGGGATTGACCTACAATGAGCAGTTCTTC. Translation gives CASSETSGLTYNEQFF. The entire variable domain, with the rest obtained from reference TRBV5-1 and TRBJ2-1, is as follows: KAGVTQTPRYLIKTRGQQVTLSCSPISGHRSVSWYQQTPGQGLQFLFEYFSETQRNKGNFPGRFSGRQFSNSRSEMNVSTLELGDSALYLCASSETSGLTYNEQFFGPGTRLTVL.

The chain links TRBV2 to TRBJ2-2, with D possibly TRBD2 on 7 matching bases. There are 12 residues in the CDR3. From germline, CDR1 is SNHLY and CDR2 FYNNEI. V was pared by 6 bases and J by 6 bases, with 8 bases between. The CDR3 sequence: CASSGGPGELFF. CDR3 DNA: TGTGCCAGCAGCGGGGGGCCCGGGGAGCTGTTTTTT.

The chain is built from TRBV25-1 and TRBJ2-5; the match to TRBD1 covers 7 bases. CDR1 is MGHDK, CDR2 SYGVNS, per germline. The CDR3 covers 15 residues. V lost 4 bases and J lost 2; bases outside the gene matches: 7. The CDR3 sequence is CASSAEGTAQETQYF. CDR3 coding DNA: TGTGCCAGCAGTGCTGAAGGGACAGCTCAAGAGACCCAGTACTTC. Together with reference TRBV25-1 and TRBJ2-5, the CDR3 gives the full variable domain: EADIYQTPRYLVIGTGKKITLECSQTMGHDKMYWYQQDPGMELHLIHYSYGVNSTEKGDLSSESTVSRIRTEHFPLTLESARPSHTSQYLCASSAEGTAQETQYFGPGTRLLVL.